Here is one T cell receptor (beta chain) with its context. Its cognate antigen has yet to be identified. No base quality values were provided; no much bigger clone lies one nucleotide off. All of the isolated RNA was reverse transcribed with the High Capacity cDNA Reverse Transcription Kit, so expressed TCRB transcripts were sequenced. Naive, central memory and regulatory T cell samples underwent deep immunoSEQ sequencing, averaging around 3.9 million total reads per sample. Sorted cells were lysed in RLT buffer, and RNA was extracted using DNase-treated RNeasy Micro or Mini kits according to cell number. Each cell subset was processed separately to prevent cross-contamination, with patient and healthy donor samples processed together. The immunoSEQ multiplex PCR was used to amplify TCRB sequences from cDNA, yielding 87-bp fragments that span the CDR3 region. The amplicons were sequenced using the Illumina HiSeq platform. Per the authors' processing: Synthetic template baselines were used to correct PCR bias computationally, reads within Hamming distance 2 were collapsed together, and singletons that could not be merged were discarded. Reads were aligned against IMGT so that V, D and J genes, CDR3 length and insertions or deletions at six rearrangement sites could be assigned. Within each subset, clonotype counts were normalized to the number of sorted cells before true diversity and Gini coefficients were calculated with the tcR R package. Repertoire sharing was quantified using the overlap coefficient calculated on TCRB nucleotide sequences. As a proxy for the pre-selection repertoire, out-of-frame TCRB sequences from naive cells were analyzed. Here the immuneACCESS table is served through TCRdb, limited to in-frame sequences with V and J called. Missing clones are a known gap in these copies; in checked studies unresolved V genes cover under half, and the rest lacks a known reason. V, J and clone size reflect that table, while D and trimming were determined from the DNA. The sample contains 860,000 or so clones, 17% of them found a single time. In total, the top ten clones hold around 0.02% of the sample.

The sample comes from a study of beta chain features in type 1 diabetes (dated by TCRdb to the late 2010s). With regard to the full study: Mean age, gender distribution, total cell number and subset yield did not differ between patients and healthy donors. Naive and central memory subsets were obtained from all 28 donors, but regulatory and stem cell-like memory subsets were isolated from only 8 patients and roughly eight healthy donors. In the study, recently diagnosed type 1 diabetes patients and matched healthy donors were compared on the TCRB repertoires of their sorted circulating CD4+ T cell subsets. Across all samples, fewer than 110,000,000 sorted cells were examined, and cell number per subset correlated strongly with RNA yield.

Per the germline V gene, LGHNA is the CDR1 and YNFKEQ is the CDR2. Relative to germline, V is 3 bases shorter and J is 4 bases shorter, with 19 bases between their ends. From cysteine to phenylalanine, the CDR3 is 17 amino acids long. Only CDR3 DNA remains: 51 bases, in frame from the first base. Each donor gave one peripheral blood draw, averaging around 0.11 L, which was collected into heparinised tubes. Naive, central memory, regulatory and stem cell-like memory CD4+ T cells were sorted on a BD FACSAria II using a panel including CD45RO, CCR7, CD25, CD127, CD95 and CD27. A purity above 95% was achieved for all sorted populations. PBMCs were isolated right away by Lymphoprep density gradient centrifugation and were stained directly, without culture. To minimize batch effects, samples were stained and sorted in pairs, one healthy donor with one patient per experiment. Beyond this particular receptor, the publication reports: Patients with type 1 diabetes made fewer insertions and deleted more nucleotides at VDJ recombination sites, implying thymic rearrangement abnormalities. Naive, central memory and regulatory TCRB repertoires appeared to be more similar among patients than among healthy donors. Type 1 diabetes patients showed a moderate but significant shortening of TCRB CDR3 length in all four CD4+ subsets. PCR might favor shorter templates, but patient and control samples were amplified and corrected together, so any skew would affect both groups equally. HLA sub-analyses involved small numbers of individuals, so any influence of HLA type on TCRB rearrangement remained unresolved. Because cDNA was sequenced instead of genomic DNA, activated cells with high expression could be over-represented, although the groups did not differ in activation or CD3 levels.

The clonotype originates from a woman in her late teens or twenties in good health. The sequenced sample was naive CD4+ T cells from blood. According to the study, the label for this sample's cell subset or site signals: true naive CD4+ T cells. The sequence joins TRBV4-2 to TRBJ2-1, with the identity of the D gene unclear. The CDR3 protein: CASSQSKSSTGYNEQFF. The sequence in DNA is TGTGCCAGCAGCCAGAGCAAAAGCTCAACCGGGTACAATGAGCAGTTCTTC.